This T cell receptor (beta chain) was profiled in a study of blood T cell repertoires in COVID-19. Whole-study context: The analysed material was cDNA or gDNA that came from T cells, B-cell-depleted T cells, or PBMCs.

Recruits, aged roughly 18 to 89 years, lived in some 25 US areas. The study assigned cohorts using participant-reported clinical history. Recovery among Cohort 3 donors was established by two negative PCRs, clearance, or symptom resolution. V lost 5 bases, J lost 5 bases, and 3 bases stayed unmatched. The CDR3 extends over 13 amino acids. The germline CDR1 and CDR2 sequences are KGHSH and LQKENI. Profiled with immunoSEQ multiplex PCR; TCRdb holds only in-frame clones, not every one. The sample contains 350,000 to 400,000 clones, 88% of which appear only once. The sample comprised PBMCs or T cells enriched from blood (not recorded which). The chain recombines TRBV18 with TRBJ1-5; 7 nucleotides agree with TRBD1. The origin of this receptor is a woman aged 18-35 years who had recovered from COVID-19. The CDR3 here is CASSVTGDQPQHF. The CDR3 coding sequence is TGTGCCAGCTCAGTAACAGGGGATCAGCCCCAGCATTTT.